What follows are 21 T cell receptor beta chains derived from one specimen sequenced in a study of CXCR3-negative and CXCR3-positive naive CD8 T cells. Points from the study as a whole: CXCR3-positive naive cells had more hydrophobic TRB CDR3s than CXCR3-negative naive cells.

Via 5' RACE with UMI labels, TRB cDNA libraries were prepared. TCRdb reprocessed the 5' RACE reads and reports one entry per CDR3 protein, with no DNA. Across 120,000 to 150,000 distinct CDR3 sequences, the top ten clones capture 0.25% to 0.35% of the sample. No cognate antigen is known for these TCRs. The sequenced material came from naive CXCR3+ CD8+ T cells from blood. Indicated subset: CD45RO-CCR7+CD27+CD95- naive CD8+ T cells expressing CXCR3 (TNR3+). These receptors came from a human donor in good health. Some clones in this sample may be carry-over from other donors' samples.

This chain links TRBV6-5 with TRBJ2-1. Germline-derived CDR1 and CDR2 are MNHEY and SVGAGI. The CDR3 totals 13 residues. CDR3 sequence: CASSYRSHNEQFF.

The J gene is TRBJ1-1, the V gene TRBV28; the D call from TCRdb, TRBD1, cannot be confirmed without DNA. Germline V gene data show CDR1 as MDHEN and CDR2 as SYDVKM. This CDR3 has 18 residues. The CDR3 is CASSYNREDVSLNTEAFF.

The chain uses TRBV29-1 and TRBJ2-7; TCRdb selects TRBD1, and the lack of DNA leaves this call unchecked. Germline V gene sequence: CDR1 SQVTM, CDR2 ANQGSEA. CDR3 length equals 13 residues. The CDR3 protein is CSVEPLGGDEQYF.

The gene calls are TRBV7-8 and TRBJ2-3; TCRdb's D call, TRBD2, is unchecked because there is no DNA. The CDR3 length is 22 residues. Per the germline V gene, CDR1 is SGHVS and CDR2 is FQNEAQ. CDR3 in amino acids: CASSLDIVPGLAGGRGTDTQYF.

CDR3 protein: CSARSGGDYEQYF. V gene TRBV20-1 combines with J gene TRBJ2-7; TCRdb names TRBD2, which stays unverified in the absence of DNA. CDR1 and CDR2 (germline): DFQATT, SNEGSKA (reference sequence). CDR3 size: 13 residues.

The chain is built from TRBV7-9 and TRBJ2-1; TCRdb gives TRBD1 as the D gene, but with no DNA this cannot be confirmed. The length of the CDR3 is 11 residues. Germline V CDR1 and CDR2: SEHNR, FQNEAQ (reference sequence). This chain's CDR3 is CASKGVDEQFF.

Here the CDR3 reads CASSVGGLRGVREQFF. The chain carries TRBV9 and TRBJ2-1; TCRdb picks TRBD2, but there is no DNA to check that call. CDR1 and CDR2 (germline): SGDLS, YYNGEE. This CDR3 is built from 16 residues.

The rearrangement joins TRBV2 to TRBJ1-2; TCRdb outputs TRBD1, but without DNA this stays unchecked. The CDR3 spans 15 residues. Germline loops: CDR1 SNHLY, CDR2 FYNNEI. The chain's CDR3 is CASSFGQGADYGYTF.

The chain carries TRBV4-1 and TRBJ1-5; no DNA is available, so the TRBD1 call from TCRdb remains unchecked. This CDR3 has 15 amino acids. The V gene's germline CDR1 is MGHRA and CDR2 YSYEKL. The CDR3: CASRAVEGRDQPQHF.

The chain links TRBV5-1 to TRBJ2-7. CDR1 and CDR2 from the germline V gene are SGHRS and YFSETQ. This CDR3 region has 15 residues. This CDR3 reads CASSLGQGYPYEQYF.

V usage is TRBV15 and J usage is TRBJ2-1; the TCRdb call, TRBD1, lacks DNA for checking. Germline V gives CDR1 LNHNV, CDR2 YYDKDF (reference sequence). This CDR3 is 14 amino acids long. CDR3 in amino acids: CATSRDLGGDEQFF.

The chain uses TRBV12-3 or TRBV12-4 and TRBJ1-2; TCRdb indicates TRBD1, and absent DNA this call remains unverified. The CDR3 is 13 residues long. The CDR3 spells CASSPDRDHGYTF.

The CDR3 sequence is CASSSAGGAYTNEQFF. The chain links TRBV7-9 to TRBJ2-1; the TCRdb call, TRBD1, lacks DNA for checking. This CDR3 comprises 16 residues. Per the germline V gene, CDR1 is SEHNR and CDR2 is FQNEAQ (reference sequence).

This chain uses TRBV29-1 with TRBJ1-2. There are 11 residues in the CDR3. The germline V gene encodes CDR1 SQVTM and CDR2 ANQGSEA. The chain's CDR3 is CSVLDNYGYTF.

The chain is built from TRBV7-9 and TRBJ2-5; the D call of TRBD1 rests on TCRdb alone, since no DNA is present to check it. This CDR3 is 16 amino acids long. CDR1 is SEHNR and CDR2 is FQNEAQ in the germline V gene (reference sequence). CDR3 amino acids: CASSLSALGGQETQYF. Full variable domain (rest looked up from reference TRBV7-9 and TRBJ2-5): DTGVSQNPRHKITKRGQNVTFRCDPISEHNRLYWYRQTLGQGPEFLTYFQNEAQLEKSRLLSDRFSAERPKGSFSTLEIQRTEQGDSAMYLCASSLSALGGQETQYFGPGTRLLVL.

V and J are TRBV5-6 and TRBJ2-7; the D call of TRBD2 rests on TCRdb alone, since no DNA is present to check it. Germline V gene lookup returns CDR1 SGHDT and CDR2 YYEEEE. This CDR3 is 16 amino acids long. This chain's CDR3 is CASSPDERGPTYEQYF.

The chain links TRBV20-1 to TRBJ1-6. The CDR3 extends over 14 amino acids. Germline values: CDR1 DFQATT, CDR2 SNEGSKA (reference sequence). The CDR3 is CSARDYGGDSPLHF.

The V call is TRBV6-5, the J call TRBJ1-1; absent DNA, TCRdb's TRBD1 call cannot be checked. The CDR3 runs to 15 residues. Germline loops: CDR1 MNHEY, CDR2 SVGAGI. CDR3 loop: CASAQGTIMNTEAFF.

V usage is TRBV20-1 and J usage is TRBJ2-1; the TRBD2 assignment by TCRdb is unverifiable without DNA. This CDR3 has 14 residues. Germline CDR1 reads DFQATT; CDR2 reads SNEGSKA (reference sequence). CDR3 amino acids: CSAPGLAGGYEQFF.

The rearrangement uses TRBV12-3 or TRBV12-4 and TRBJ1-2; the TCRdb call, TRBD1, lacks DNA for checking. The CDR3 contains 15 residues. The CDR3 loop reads CASSFGPGSAYGYTF.

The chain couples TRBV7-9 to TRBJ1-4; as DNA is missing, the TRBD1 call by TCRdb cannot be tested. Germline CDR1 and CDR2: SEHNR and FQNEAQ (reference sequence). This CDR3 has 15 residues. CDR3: CASSNRQGRDEKLFF. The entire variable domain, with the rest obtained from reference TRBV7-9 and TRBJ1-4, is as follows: DTGVSQNPRHKITKRGQNVTFRCDPISEHNRLYWYRQTLGQGPEFLTYFQNEAQLEKSRLLSDRFSAERPKGSFSTLEIQRTEQGDSAMYLCASSNRQGRDEKLFFGSGTQLSVL.